This T cell receptor beta chain was captured in a study of blood T cell repertoires in COVID-19. Study background: The analysed material was cDNA or gDNA that came from T cells, B-cell-depleted T cells, or PBMCs.

The CDR3 covers 14 residues. J lost 9 bases, V lost 0 bases, and 3 bases had no gene match. CDR1 SGHRS and CDR2 YFSETQ come from the germline V gene. Authors' analysis steps: Researchers report that nucleated cell counts were estimated from reference gene primer amplification. Some clones are missing from TCRdb's copy, which holds only in-frame ones; the method was immunoSEQ multiplex PCR. Clonal size and the V and J genes are those of that table, whereas D and trimming came from the DNA. The data contain some 390,000 clones, around 86% of them singletons. This sequence joins TRBV5-1 and TRBJ1-6; 7 nucleotides agree with TRBD1. The sequence derives from a human donor in a cohort sampled during active COVID-19. The sequenced sample consisted of peripheral blood. CDR3 sequence reads: CASSLGTGSSPLHF. For the CDR3, the DNA is TGCGCCAGCAGCTTGGGGACAGGATCTTCACCCCTCCACTTT.